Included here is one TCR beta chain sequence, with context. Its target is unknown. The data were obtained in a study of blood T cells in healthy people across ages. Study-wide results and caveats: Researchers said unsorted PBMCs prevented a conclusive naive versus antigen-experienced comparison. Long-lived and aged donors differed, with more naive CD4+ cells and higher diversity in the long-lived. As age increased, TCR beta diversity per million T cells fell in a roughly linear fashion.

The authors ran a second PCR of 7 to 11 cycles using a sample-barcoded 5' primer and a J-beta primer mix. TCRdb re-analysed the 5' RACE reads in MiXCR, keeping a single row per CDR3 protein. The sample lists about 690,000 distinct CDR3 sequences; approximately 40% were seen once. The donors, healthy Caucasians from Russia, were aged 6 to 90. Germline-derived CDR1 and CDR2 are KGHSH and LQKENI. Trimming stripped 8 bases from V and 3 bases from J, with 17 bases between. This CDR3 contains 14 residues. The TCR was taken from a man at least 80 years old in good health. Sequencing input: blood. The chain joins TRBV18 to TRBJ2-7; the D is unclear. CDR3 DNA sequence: TGTGCCAGCACGGCCAGCCGGGCAGACTACGAGCAGTACTTC. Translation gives CASTASRADYEQYF.